The clone carrying this TCR beta chain has just a few counts. Additional DNA sequences in this sample encode the identical CDR3. Expressed TCRB transcripts were sequenced because the entire RNA isolate underwent reverse transcription. Generated by immunoSEQ multiplex PCR, the TCRdb table keeps only in-frame clones and is missing some. Of around 500,000 clones listed, 10% to 12% are singletons. The sample is drawn from a study of beta chain features in type 1 diabetes. The CDR3 loop spans 13 amino acids. Unmatched junction bases numbered 3, after V lost 3 bases and J lost 5 bases. The germline CDR1 and CDR2 sequences are KGHSH and LQKENI.

This TCR derives from a woman under 30 in good health. V gene TRBV18 combines with J gene TRBJ1-1; 7 positions match TRBD1. Sequencing was carried out using naive CD4+ T cells from blood. CDR3 bases: TGTGCCAGCTCACCTTCAGGGGGGACTGAAGCTTTCTTT. Protein sequence: CASSPSGGTEAFF.